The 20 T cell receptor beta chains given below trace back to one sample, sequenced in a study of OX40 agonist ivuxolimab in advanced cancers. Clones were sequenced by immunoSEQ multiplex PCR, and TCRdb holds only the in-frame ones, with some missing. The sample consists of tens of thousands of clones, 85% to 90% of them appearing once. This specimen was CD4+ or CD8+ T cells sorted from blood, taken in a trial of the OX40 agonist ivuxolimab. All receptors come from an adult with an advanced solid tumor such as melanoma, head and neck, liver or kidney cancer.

CDR3 sequence reads: CASSPIRTAGYNEQFF. The CDR3 DNA is TGTGCCAGCAGCCCGATACGGACGGCGGGTTACAATGAGCAGTTCTTC. The gene calls are TRBV11-2 and TRBJ2-1, with D perhaps TRBD2 (5 bases). CDR1 and CDR2 (germline): SGHAT, FQNNGV. V lost 5 bases and J 4 bases, leaving 18 bases between the germline ends. The CDR3 spans 16 residues.

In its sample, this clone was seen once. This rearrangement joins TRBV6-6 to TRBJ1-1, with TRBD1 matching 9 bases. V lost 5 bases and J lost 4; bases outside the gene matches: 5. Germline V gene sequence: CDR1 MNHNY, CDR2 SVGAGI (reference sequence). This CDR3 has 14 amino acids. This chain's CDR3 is CASSPGQGPTEAFF. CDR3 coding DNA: TGTGCCAGCAGTCCCGGACAGGGGCCCACTGAAGCTTTCTTT.

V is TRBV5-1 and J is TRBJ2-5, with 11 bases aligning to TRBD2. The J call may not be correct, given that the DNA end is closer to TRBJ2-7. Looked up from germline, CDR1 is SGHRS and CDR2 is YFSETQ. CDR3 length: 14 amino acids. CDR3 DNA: TGCGCCAGCAGCCAAACTAGCGGGAGTTACGAGCAGTACTTC. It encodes CASSQTSGSYEQYF.

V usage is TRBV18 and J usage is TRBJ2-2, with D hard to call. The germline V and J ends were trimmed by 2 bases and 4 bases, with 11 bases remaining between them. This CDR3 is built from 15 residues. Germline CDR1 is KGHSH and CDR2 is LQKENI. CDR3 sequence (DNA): TGTGCCAGCTCACCATCGCAGGTGGGCACCGGGGAGCTGTTTTTT. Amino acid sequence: CASSPSQVGTGELFF.

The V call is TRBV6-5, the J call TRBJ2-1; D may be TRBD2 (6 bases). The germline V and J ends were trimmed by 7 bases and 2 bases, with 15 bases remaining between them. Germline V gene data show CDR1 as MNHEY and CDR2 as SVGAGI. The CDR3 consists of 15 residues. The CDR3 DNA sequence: TGTGCCAGCATGTTGGACGGGAGACCCTACAATGAGCAGTTCTTC. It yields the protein CASMLDGRPYNEQFF.

This CDR3 reads CASSLLTGSNEKLFF. The DNA for the CDR3 is TGTGCCAGCAGCTTGTTGACAGGGTCTAATGAAAAACTGTTTTTT. This chain uses TRBV7-9 with TRBJ1-4; 7 bases fit TRBD1. V lost 3 bases to trimming and J lost 3 bases; unmatched junction nucleotides: 4. The germline gives CDR1 SEHNR, CDR2 FQNEAQ (reference sequence). The CDR3 is 15 amino acids.

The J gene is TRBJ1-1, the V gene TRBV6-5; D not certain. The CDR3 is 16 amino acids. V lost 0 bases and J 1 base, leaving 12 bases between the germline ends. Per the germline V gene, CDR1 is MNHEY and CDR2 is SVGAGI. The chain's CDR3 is CASSYSLGTQNTEAFF. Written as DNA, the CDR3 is TGTGCCAGCAGTTACTCTCTCGGCACCCAGAACACTGAAGCTTTCTTT.

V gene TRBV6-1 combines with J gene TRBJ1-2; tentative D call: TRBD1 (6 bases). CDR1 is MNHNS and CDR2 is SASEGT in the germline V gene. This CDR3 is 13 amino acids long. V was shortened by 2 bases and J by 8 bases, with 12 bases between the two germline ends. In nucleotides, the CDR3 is TGTGCCAGCAGTGAATCCGGGGGGCGAGGCTACACCTTC. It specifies CASSESGGRGYTF.

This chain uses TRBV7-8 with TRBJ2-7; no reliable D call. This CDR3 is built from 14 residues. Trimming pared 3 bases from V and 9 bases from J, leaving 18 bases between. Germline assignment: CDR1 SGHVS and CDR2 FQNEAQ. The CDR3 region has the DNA TGTGCCAGCAGCTTCGCCCGAGGCGACGCAGGGCAGTACTTC. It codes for CASSFARGDAGQYF.

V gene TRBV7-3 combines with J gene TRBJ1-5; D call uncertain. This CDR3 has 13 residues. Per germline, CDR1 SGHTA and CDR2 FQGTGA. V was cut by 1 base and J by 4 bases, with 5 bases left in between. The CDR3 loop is CASSLNPNQPQHF. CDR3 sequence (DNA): TGTGCCAGCAGCTTAAATCCTAATCAGCCCCAGCATTTT.

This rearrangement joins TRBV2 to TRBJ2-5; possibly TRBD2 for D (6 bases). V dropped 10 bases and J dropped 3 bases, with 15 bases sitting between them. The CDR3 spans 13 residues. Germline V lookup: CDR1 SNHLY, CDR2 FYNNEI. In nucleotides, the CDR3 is TGTGCCACCAACATCCGCGGGGAAGAGACCCAGTACTTC. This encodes CATNIRGEETQYF.

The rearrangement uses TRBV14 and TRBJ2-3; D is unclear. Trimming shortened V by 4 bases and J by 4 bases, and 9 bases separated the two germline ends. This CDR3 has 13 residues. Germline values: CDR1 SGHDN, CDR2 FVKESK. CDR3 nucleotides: TGTGCCAGCAGCCGGAATCTAGCAGATACGCAGTATTTT. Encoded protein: CASSRNLADTQYF.

The CDR3 coding sequence is TGTGCCAGCAGTTCTCCCGATACGCAGTATTTT. This translates into CASSSPDTQYF. The genes are TRBV28 and TRBJ2-3; D uncertain. The V end lost 4 bases, the J end lost 6 bases, and 5 bases lay between the germline ends. The CDR3 sequence is 11 residues long. Per germline, CDR1 MDHEN and CDR2 SYDVKM.

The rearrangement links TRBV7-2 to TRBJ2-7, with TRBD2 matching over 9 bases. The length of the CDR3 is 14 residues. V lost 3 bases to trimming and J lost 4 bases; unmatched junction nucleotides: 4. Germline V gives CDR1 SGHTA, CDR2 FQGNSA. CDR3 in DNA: TGTGCCAGCAGCTTTAGCGGGAGTCGGTACGAGCAGTACTTC. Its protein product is CASSFSGSRYEQYF.

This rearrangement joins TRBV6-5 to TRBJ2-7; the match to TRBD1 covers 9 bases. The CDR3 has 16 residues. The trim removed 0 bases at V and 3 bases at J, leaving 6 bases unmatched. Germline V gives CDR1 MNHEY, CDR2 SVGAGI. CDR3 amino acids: CASSYSSGQGYYEQYF. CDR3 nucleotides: TGTGCCAGCAGTTACTCTTCCGGACAGGGGTACTACGAGCAGTACTTC.

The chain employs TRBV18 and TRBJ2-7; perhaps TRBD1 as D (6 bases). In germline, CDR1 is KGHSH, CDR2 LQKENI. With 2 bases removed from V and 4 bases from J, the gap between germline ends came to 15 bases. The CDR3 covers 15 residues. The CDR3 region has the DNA TGTGCCAGCTCACCAACAGGGCACAACCAATACGAGCAGTACTTC. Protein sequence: CASSPTGHNQYEQYF.

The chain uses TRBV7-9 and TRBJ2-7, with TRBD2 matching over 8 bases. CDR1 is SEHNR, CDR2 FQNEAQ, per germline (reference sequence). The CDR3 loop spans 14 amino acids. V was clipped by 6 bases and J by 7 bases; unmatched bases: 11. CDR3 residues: CASSSGTSLSEQYF. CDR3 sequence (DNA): TGTGCCAGCAGTTCCGGGACTAGTCTGTCGGAGCAGTACTTC.

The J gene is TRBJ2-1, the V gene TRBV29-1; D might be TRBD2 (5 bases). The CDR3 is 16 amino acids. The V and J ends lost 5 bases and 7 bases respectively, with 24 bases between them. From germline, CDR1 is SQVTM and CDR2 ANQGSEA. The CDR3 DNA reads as TGCAGCGTTCGGTCCGGGATGATTAGCGTCCAGAATGAGCAGTTCTTC. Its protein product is CSVRSGMISVQNEQFF.

The CDR3 DNA follows: TGTGCCAGCAGTTACCAGCGGAGCTCCTACGAGCAGTACTTC. Encoded protein: CASSYQRSSYEQYF. V gene TRBV6-5 combines with J gene TRBJ2-7, with D perhaps TRBD2 (5 bases). CDR3 length: 14 amino acids. The V gene lost 2 bases and the J gene lost 0 bases, with 8 bases spanning the gap. The germline CDR1 and CDR2 sequences are MNHEY and SVGAGI.

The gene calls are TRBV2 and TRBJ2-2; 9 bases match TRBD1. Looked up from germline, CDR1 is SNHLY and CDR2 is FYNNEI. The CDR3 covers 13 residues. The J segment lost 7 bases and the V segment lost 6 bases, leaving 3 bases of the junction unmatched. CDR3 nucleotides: TGTGCCAGCAGCGGACAGGGGATCGGGGAGCTGTTTTTT. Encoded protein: CASSGQGIGELFF.